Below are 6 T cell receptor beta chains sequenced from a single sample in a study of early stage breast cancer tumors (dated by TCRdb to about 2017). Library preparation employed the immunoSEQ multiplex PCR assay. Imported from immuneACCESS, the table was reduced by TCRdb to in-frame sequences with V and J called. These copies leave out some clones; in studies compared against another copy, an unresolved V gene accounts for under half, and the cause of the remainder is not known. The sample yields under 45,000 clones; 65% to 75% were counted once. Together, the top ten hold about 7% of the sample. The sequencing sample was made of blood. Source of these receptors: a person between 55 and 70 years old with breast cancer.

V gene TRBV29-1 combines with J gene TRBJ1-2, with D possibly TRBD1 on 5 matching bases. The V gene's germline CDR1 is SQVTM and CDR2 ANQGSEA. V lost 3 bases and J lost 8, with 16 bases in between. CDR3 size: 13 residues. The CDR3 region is CSVDGREEGGYTF. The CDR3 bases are TGCAGCGTTGATGGCAGGGAGGAGGGGGGCTACACCTTC.

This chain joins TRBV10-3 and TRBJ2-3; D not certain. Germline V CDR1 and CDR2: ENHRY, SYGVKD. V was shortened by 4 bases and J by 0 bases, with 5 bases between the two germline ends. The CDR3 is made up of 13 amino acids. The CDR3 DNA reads TGTGCCATCAGTGGGCTAAGCACAGATACGCAGTATTTT. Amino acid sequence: CAISGLSTDTQYF.

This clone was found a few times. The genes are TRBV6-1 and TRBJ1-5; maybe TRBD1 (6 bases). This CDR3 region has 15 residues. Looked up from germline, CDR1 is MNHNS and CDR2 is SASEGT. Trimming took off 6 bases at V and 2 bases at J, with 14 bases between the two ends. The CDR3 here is CASSLTRQGNQPQHF. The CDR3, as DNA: TGTGCCAGCAGCTTAACTCGACAGGGCAATCAGCCCCAGCATTTT.

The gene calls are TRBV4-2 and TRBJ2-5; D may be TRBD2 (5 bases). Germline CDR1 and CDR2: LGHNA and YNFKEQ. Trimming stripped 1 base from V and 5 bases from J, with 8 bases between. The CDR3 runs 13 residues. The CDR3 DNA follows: TGTGCCAGCAGCCAAGGCAGAGGGGAGACCCAGTACTTC. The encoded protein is CASSQGRGETQYF.

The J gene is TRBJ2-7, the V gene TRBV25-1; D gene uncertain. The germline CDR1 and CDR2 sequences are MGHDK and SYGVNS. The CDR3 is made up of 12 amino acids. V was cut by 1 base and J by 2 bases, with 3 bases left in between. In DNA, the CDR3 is TGTGCCAGCAGTGAATGGCCCTACGAGCAGTACTTC. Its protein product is CASSEWPYEQYF.

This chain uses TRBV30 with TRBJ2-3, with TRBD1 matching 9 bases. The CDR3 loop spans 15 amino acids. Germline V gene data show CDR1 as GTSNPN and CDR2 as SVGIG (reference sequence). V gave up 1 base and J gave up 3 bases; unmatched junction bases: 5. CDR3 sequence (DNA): TGTGCCTGGAGTGCGGGACAGGGTGGAACAGATACGCAGTATTTT. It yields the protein CAWSAGQGGTDTQYF.